A selection of T cell receptor beta chains follows, all from one sample in a study of vaccination and CD4 T cells after COVID-19. These receptors are not linked to any known antigen. TCRdb re-called the PCR reads through MiXCR, storing one row per CDR3 protein. The sample lists about 21,000 distinct CDR3 sequences, roughly 47% occurring once. Specimen: CD4+ T cells from blood, cultured in vitro. These receptors all come from a human donor who had recovered from COVID-19. Each CDR3 is given with its conserved first and last residue. Fields, in order: D gene, V gene, J gene, clone size, CDR3 protein, CDR3 DNA. A D gene is named only where the DNA matches it firmly. Only part of the rows carry a size: once, few, many, or a class if the clone is expanded.

>NA|TRBV7-9|TRBJ1-1|few
CASSPRGRLNTEAFF
TGTGCCAGCAGCCCAAGGGGACGGCTGAACACTGAAGCTTTCTTT
>TRBD2|TRBV19|TRBJ2-3|NA
CASSSSGRTGTDTQYF
TGTGCCAGTAGCTCTAGCGGGAGAACGGGCACAGATACGCAGTATTTT
>TRBD2|TRBV7-8|TRBJ2-3|few
CASSSRDYPGTQYF
TGTGCCAGCAGCTCCCGGGACTACCCGGGAACGCAGTATTTT
>NA|TRBV7-2|TRBJ2-3|NA
CDSSSTDTQYF
TGTGACAGCAGCAGCACAGATACGCAGTATTTT
>NA|TRBV20-1|TRBJ1-5|few
CSAVEGGSQPQHF
TGCAGTGCCGTGGAGGGAGGTAGTCAGCCCCAGCATTTT
>TRBD1|TRBV11-3|TRBJ2-5|NA
CASSSRTGWVETQYF
TGTGCCAGCAGCTCCCGGACAGGGTGGGTAGAGACCCAGTACTTC
>NA|TRBV7-9|TRBJ1-5|few
CASSSGQSNQPQHF
TGTGCCAGCAGTTCCGGACAGAGCAATCAGCCCCAGCATTTT
>NA|TRBV28|TRBJ1-5|few
CASSSPRVSNQPQHF
TGTGCCAGCAGCTCTCCCAGGGTTAGCAATCAGCCCCAGCATTTT
>NA|TRBV27|TRBJ2-7|few
CASSFSQGYEQYF
TGTGCCAGCAGTTTCTCTCAGGGGTACGAGCAGTACTTC
>NA|TRBV6-1|TRBJ2-7|NA
CASNNRGPSYEQYF
TGTGCCAGCAACAACCGAGGGCCCTCCTACGAGCAGTACTTC
>NA|TRBV2|TRBJ2-7|NA
CASSESGTQGDEQYF
TGTGCCAGCAGTGAATCTGGGACCCAAGGGGACGAGCAGTACTTC
>NA|TRBV2|TRBJ1-1|few
CASSIQGRDTEAFF
TGTGCCAGCAGTATCCAGGGGAGAGACACTGAAGCTTTCTTT
>TRBD2|TRBV20-1|TRBJ2-3|once
CSAHSRRGGADTQYF
TGCAGTGCTCATAGTCGGCGGGGGGGGGCAGATACGCAGTATTTT
>NA|TRBV6-2/TRBV6-3|TRBJ1-1|NA
CASSGGRKMNTEAFF
TGTGCCAGCAGTGGGGGACGAAAGATGAACACTGAAGCTTTCTTT
>NA|TRBV7-2|TRBJ2-2|NA
CASSYARRNTGELFF
TGTGCCAGCAGCTATGCCAGAAGGAACACCGGGGAGCTGTTTTTT
>TRBD1|TRBV20-1|TRBJ1-2|few
CSARAGQGLGYTF
TGCAGTGCTAGAGCTGGACAGGGACTTGGCTACACCTTC
>NA|TRBV12-3/TRBV12-4|TRBJ2-5|NA
CASRSTKETQYF
TGTGCCAGCAGGTCCACTAAAGAGACCCAGTACTTC
>NA|TRBV20-1|TRBJ1-2|once
CSARDNLGTGDYGYTF
TGCAGTGCTAGAGATAATTTAGGTACGGGAGACTATGGCTACACCTTC
>TRBD1|TRBV7-9|TRBJ1-2|few
CASSYSFAGTGDGGYTF
TGTGCCAGCAGCTACTCATTCGCCGGGACAGGGGATGGTGGCTACACCTTC
>NA|TRBV28|TRBJ2-7|NA
CASSLIRAFYEQYF
TGTGCCAGCAGTTTAATCCGGGCCTTCTACGAGCAGTACTTC
>NA|TRBV7-2|TRBJ1-6|NA
CASSLAVNSPLHF
TGTGCCAGCAGCTTAGCGGTGAATTCACCCCTCCACTTT
>NA|TRBV19|TRBJ1-2|NA
CASRALRGNYGYTF
TGTGCCAGTAGAGCCCTTAGGGGGAACTATGGCTACACCTTC
>TRBD2|TRBV6-2/TRBV6-3|TRBJ2-2|few
CASRLAGVPAGELFF
TGTGCCAGCAGGCTAGCGGGGGTGCCGGCCGGGGAGCTGTTTTTT
>TRBD1|TRBV6-5|TRBJ1-5|few
CASSSRGQGDQPQHF
TGTGCCAGCAGTTCCCGCGGACAGGGGGATCAGCCCCAGCATTTT
>TRBD2|TRBV20-1|TRBJ2-2|NA
CSALLAGVTGELFF
TGCAGTGCTCTCCTAGCGGGGGTCACCGGGGAGCTGTTTTTT
>NA|TRBV12-3/TRBV12-4|TRBJ1-3|NA
CASSYDLSSGNTIYF
TGTGCCAGCAGTTACGACCTCTCCTCTGGAAACACCATATATTTT
>TRBD1|TRBV10-3|TRBJ1-1|NA
CAIFSGTEMNTEAFF
TGTGCCATCTTCAGCGGGACAGAGATGAACACTGAAGCTTTCTTT
>TRBD2|TRBV20-1|TRBJ2-7|NA
CSALPTSGRSGEQYF
TGCAGTGCCCTACCTACTAGCGGGAGATCTGGAGAGCAGTACTTC
>NA|TRBV6-5|TRBJ2-7|few
CASSYSPDLPYEQYF
TGTGCCAGCAGTTACTCCCCGGATTTGCCCTACGAGCAGTACTTC
>NA|TRBV12-5|TRBJ1-1|few
CASGKAMNTEAFF
TGTGCTAGTGGTAAGGCAATGAACACTGAAGCTTTCTTT
>TRBD1|TRBV6-1|TRBJ1-2|NA
CASRPGDRAFLYGYTF
TGTGCCAGCAGGCCAGGTGACAGGGCGTTCCTCTATGGCTACACCTTC
>NA|TRBV5-1|TRBJ2-7|NA
CASSLGGQPYEQYF
TGCGCCAGCAGCTTGGGGGGTCAACCCTACGAGCAGTACTTC
>NA|TRBV11-2|TRBJ1-2|few
CASSLDTGSGYTF
TGTGCCAGCAGCTTAGATACCGGGAGCGGCTACACCTTC
>NA|TRBV15|TRBJ1-2|medium-sized
CATSRDSQGSYGYTF
TGTGCCACCAGCAGAGATAGTCAGGGGAGCTATGGCTACACCTTC
>TRBD2|TRBV30|TRBJ2-5|NA
CAWSVRSGGAWETQYF
TGTGCCTGGAGTGTACGTAGCGGGGGGGCCTGGGAGACCCAGTACTTC
>TRBD1|TRBV6-2/TRBV6-3|TRBJ1-1|few
CASSLTRGQTEAFF
TGTGCCAGCAGTCTAACCAGGGGGCAGACTGAAGCTTTCTTT
>TRBD1|TRBV19|TRBJ2-5|NA
CASSIGGTGGQETQYF
TGTGCCAGTAGTATAGGGGGGACAGGGGGCCAAGAGACCCAGTACTTC
>TRBD1|TRBV11-2|TRBJ2-7|NA
CASSLVGGLYEQYF
TGTGCCAGCAGCTTAGTAGGGGGCCTCTACGAGCAGTACTTC
>TRBD1|TRBV7-2|TRBJ2-2|NA
CASTPRQGDHGELFF
TGTGCCAGCACCCCCCGTCAGGGGGATCACGGGGAGCTGTTTTTT
>NA|TRBV19|TRBJ2-2|NA
CASGDRFSTGELFF
TGTGCCAGTGGCGACAGGTTCTCCACCGGGGAGCTGTTTTTT
>NA|TRBV19|TRBJ2-3|NA
CASATAGASTDTQYF
TGTGCCAGTGCTACCGCCGGGGCTAGCACAGATACGCAGTATTTT
>NA|TRBV12-3/TRBV12-4|TRBJ1-6|NA
CASSGDGNSPLHF
TGTGCCAGCAGTGGGGACGGAAATTCACCCCTCCACTTT
>TRBD1|TRBV19|TRBJ2-4|NA
CASSRGTGVDKNIQYF
TGTGCCAGTAGTAGGGGGACAGGGGTGGACAAAAACATTCAGTACTTC
>NA|TRBV20-1|TRBJ2-1|NA
CSAPSATGGAVYNEQFF
TGCAGTGCTCCCAGTGCAACTGGGGGGGCCGTATACAATGAGCAGTTCTTC
>NA|TRBV2|TRBJ2-7|NA
CASSDPVESPYEQYF
TGTGCCAGCAGTGATCCGGTAGAGTCCCCCTACGAGCAGTACTTC
>NA|TRBV6-1|TRBJ1-3|NA
CASSEVSGVSGNTIYF
TGTGCCAGCAGTGAAGTCTCCGGGGTGTCCGGAAACACCATATATTTT
>NA|TRBV6-2/TRBV6-3|TRBJ1-1|NA
CASNRGRTEAFF
TGTGCCAGCAATAGGGGAAGGACTGAAGCTTTCTTT
>NA|TRBV28|TRBJ2-2|NA
CATLDRENTGELFF
TGTGCCACCCTGGACCGGGAGAACACCGGGGAGCTGTTTTTT
>NA|TRBV7-9|TRBJ2-3|large
CASSDIGRNTDTQYF
TGTGCCAGCAGCGATATCGGGAGAAACACAGATACGCAGTATTTT
>NA|TRBV2|TRBJ2-1|NA
CASSANSGVSYNEQFF
TGTGCCAGCAGTGCCAATAGCGGAGTCTCCTACAATGAGCAGTTCTTC
>NA|TRBV23-1|TRBJ2-4|NA
CASSQSGREYKNIQYF
TGCGCCAGCAGTCAATCGGGGCGGGAATACAAAAACATTCAGTACTTC
>NA|TRBV27|TRBJ1-6|NA
CASSLVYNSPLHF
TGTGCCAGCAGTTTGGTCTATAATTCACCCCTCCACTTT
>NA|TRBV29-1|TRBJ2-7|NA
CSVSEGISYEQYF
TGCAGCGTTTCCGAGGGGATCTCCTACGAGCAGTACTTC